These 28 T cell receptor beta chains came from one sample sequenced in a study of cytomegalovirus exposure and HLA in healthy donors (dated by TCRdb to between 2016 and 2019). The library relied on the immunoSEQ multiplex PCR assay. This immuneACCESS table, as held by TCRdb, lists in-frame sequences with V and J called but not all clones. Of the missing ones, under half trace to an unresolved V gene in checked studies; the others have no known cause. The sample table shows about 110,000 clones, and 95% are seen once. The ten largest make up about 0.7% of the sample. The sample comprised PBMCs. The receptors stem from a young woman in good health and CMV-seronegative.

This chain joins TRBV5-1 and TRBJ2-3; D is possibly TRBD2 (6 bases). CDR1 SGHRS and CDR2 YFSETQ come from the germline V gene. The CDR3 contains 14 residues. The V end lost 4 bases, the J end lost 5 bases, and 14 bases lay between the germline ends. CDR3 sequence reads: CASSPEVGGDTQYF. CDR3 coding DNA: TGCGCCAGCAGCCCGGAGGTCGGGGGAGATACGCAGTATTTT.

The chain links TRBV6-1 to TRBJ2-7, with a possible D match to TRBD1 (8 bases). This CDR3 contains 15 residues. Deletions cut 2 bases from V and 5 bases from J, with 16 bases between. From germline, CDR1 is MNHNS and CDR2 SASEGT. CDR3 in DNA: TGTGCCAGCAGTGAATTGGGGGGGACAGGTCACGAGCAGTACTTC. Amino acids: CASSELGGTGHEQYF.

In its sample, this clone was seen once. The chain recombines TRBV11-2 with TRBJ1-2, with D perhaps matching TRBD1 (5 bases). V was shortened by 3 bases and J by 7 bases, with 18 bases between the two germline ends. The CDR3 sequence is 15 residues long. Per the germline V gene, CDR1 is SGHAT and CDR2 is FQNNGV. This chain's CDR3 is CASSFGLGGPFGYTF. The CDR3 DNA is TGTGCCAGCAGCTTTGGTTTGGGGGGTCCTTTTGGCTACACCTTC.

The V call is TRBV5-6, the J call TRBJ1-4; D gene unclear. Trimming removed 8 bases from V and 0 bases from J, with 14 bases in between. The CDR3 runs to 15 residues. The germline gives CDR1 SGHDT, CDR2 YYEEEE. In nucleotides, the CDR3 is TGTGCCAGTTCGGACTCGGGGTCAACTAATGAAAAACTGTTTTTT. Its protein product is CASSDSGSTNEKLFF. The full variable domain, with the rest looked up from reference TRBV5-6 and TRBJ1-4, is DAGVTQSPTHLIKTRGQQVTLRCSPKSGHDTVSWYQQALGQGPQFIFQYYEEEERQRGNFPDRFSGHQFPNYSSELNVNALLLGDSALYLCASSDSGSTNEKLFFGSGTQLSVL.

The rearrangement links TRBV7-7 to TRBJ2-7, with a possible D match to TRBD1 (5 bases). V was pared by 1 base and J by 3 bases, with 7 bases between. CDR1 and CDR2 from the germline V gene are SSHAT and FNYEAQ (reference sequence). CDR3 length: 13 residues. The CDR3 DNA sequence: TGTGCCAGCAGCTTAGAGCAGGGCTACGAGCAGTACTTC. Translation: CASSLEQGYEQYF.

The genes are TRBV30 and TRBJ1-4; 8 bases fit TRBD1. This CDR3 has 14 amino acids. Trimming cost V 2 bases and J 8 bases; bases outside gene matches: 7. The germline V gene encodes CDR1 GTSNPN and CDR2 SVGIG (reference sequence). In DNA, the CDR3 is TGTGCCTGGAGTTCCGAACAGGGGGGAGAAAAACTGTTTTTT. Amino acids: CAWSSEQGGEKLFF.

As DNA, the CDR3 is TGTGCCAGCAGTGAAAGTGGTATGAAGGGGTGGCCCCAGCATTTT. Translating gives CASSESGMKGWPQHF. This chain links TRBV6-1 with TRBJ1-5, with TRBD1 as a possible D gene (5 bases). The CDR3 is made up of 15 amino acids. The germline V gene encodes CDR1 MNHNS and CDR2 SASEGT. V gave up 2 bases and J gave up 9 bases, with 17 bases separating them.

The chain links TRBV29-1 to TRBJ2-2, with D unclear. V shed 3 bases and J shed 4 bases, with 6 bases lying between them. The germline V gene encodes CDR1 SQVTM and CDR2 ANQGSEA. The CDR3 is 12 amino acids. CDR3 in amino acids: CSVDMATGELFF. The CDR3 nucleotides are TGCAGCGTTGATATGGCCACCGGGGAGCTGTTTTTT.

The V and J genes are TRBV6-1 and TRBJ1-1; D gene ambiguous. Between the trimmed V and J ends, which lost 8 bases and 1 base, there was a span of 8 bases. The V gene's germline CDR1 is MNHNS and CDR2 SASEGT. The CDR3 runs to 12 residues. The CDR3 loop reads CASSEGNTEAFF. Written as DNA, the CDR3 is TGTGCCAGCTCTGAGGGGAACACTGAAGCTTTCTTT.

The chain employs TRBV5-1 and TRBJ1-2; 7 nucleotides line up with TRBD1. CDR1 and CDR2 from the germline V gene are SGHRS and YFSETQ. The V gene end was trimmed by 4 bases and the J gene end by 4 bases; junction bases not matched to a gene: 7. The CDR3 extends over 14 amino acids. The CDR3 DNA follows: TGCGCCAGCAGCACTCGACAGGGCTCCTATGGCTACACCTTC. It translates to CASSTRQGSYGYTF.

This clone was recorded once. This chain uses TRBV27 with TRBJ2-3; 7 bases map to TRBD1. Germline V CDR1 and CDR2: MNHEY, SMNVEV (reference sequence). This CDR3 region has 15 residues. V shed 5 bases and J 7 bases; nucleotides not matched to a gene: 12. The CDR3 reads CASSHGTVGVNTQYF. The CDR3 DNA sequence: TGTGCCAGCAGTCACGGGACAGTAGGTGTGAATACGCAGTATTTT.

This clone was observed once. The genes are TRBV18 and TRBJ2-5; 7 nucleotides agree with TRBD1. With V trimmed by 8 bases and J by 4 bases, 4 bases remained unmatched. Germline values: CDR1 KGHSH, CDR2 LQKENI. CDR3 size: 12 residues. The CDR3: CASQGVLETQYF. CDR3 in DNA: TGTGCCAGCCAGGGGGTCCTAGAGACCCAGTACTTC. Together with reference TRBV18 and TRBJ2-5, the CDR3 gives the full variable domain: NAGVMQNPRHLVRRRGQEARLRCSPMKGHSHVYWYRQLPEEGLKFMVYLQKENIIDESGMPKERFSAEFPKEGPSILRIQQVVRGDSAAYFCASQGVLETQYFGPGTRLLVL.

The chain carries TRBV9 and TRBJ1-1, with 7 nucleotides matching TRBD1. This CDR3 comprises 15 residues. Germline trimming cut 0 bases from V and 1 base from J; bases unmatched to any gene: 3. Per germline, CDR1 SGDLS and CDR2 YYNGEE. The chain's CDR3 is CASSVEEGANTEAFF. In DNA, the CDR3 is TGTGCCAGCAGCGTAGAAGAGGGGGCGAACACTGAAGCTTTCTTT.

The chain employs TRBV7-2 and TRBJ2-3; D is ambiguous. V dropped 5 bases and J dropped 7 bases, with 7 bases sitting between them. The CDR3 is made up of 11 amino acids. Looked up from germline, CDR1 is SGHTA and CDR2 is FQGNSA. CDR3 bases: TGTGCCAGCAGCCGGGTGAATACGCAGTATTTT. It encodes CASSRVNTQYF. The full variable domain, completed using reference TRBV7-2 and TRBJ2-3, is GAGVSQSPSNKVTEKGKDVELRCDPISGHTALYWYRQSLGQGLEFLIYFQGNSAPDKSGLPSDRFSAERTGGSVSTLTIQRTQQEDSAVYLCASSRVNTQYFGPGTRLTVL.

This chain joins TRBV9 and TRBJ2-7, with D perhaps TRBD2 (6 bases). Trimming took 0 bases from V and 2 from J, leaving 9 bases between them. There are 14 residues in the CDR3. The germline CDR1 and CDR2 sequences are SGDLS and YYNGEE. The CDR3 DNA sequence: TGTGCCAGCAGCGTAGGGGGCGGGGCCTACGAGCAGTACTTC. Its protein product is CASSVGGGAYEQYF.

The rearrangement links TRBV5-4 to TRBJ2-5; 8 positions agree with TRBD1. CDR3 length equals 15 residues. Per germline, CDR1 SGHNT and CDR2 YYREEE (reference sequence). V was clipped by 3 bases and J by 0 bases; unmatched bases: 4. The CDR3 reads CASSWTGKYQETQYF. The CDR3 DNA sequence: TGTGCCAGCAGCTGGACAGGGAAATACCAAGAGACCCAGTACTTC.

This chain links TRBV6-5 with TRBJ1-1, with TRBD1 as a possible D gene (6 bases). Germline-derived CDR1 and CDR2 are MNHEY and SVGAGI. The V end was cut by 2 bases, the J end by 0 bases, with 13 bases between. The CDR3 consists of 16 residues. CDR3 in amino acids: CASSYDRPGVNTEAFF. CDR3 in DNA: TGTGCCAGCAGTTACGATAGACCAGGGGTGAACACTGAAGCTTTCTTT.

This clone was seen only once. This chain uses TRBV10-1 with TRBJ1-1; D is perhaps TRBD1 (5 bases). Trimming left V 4 bases short and J 1 base short, with 10 bases between. CDR1 WNHNN and CDR2 SYGVQD come from the germline V gene (reference sequence). This CDR3 comprises 14 residues. The CDR3 coding sequence is TGCGCCAGCAGTGGGGAAGGACAGAACACTGAAGCTTTCTTT. Translation: CASSGEGQNTEAFF.

J is TRBJ2-5 and V is TRBV14; D ambiguous. V was shortened by 1 base and J by 2 bases, with 5 bases between the two germline ends. Germline CDR1 is SGHDN and CDR2 is FVKESK. The CDR3 is 13 amino acids. The CDR3 region is CASSQVIQETQYF. CDR3 bases: TGTGCCAGCAGCCAAGTAATACAAGAGACCCAGTACTTC.

The chain recombines TRBV11-2 with TRBJ1-1; no definite D call. This CDR3 has 13 residues. V was shortened by 1 base and J by 4 bases, with 7 bases between the two germline ends. Germline V lookup: CDR1 SGHAT, CDR2 FQNNGV. This chain's CDR3 is CASSLGSITEAFF. The DNA of the CDR3 is TGTGCCAGCAGCTTAGGCAGTATCACTGAAGCTTTCTTT.

This clone occurred once. The chain carries TRBV5-4 and TRBJ2-2, with 7 bases identical to TRBD1. This CDR3 has 17 amino acids. Trimming cost V 4 bases and J 6 bases; bases outside gene matches: 15. Germline lookup yields CDR1 SGHNT and CDR2 YYREEE (reference sequence). The CDR3 is CASSGTIGGAGPGELFF. The CDR3 DNA follows: TGTGCCAGCAGCGGGACGATAGGGGGCGCCGGCCCCGGGGAGCTGTTTTTT. Drawing the rest from reference TRBV5-4 and TRBJ2-2, the complete variable domain is ETGVTQSPTHLIKTRGQQVTLRCSSQSGHNTVSWYQQALGQGPQFIFQYYREEENGRGNFPPRFSGLQFPNYSSELNVNALELDDSALYLCASSGTIGGAGPGELFFGEGSRLTVL.

The count of this clone is one. This chain links TRBV5-8 with TRBJ2-2, with 7 bases aligning to TRBD2. With 2 bases clipped from V and 4 bases from J, the junction kept 8 bases outside the gene matches. The germline gives CDR1 SGHTS, CDR2 YDEGEE. This CDR3 is built from 16 residues. The chain's CDR3 is CASSLTSDPGTGELFF. The CDR3 bases are TGTGCCAGCAGCTTAACTAGCGATCCTGGCACCGGGGAGCTGTTTTTT.

This clone appeared once. The chain joins TRBV25-1 to TRBJ2-1, with D maybe TRBD1 (5 bases). The germline gives CDR1 MGHDK, CDR2 SYGVNS. Trimming took off 8 bases at V and 6 bases at J, with 20 bases between the two ends. The CDR3 is made up of 15 amino acids. The chain's CDR3 is CASQRRGLSLNEQFF. DNA for the CDR3: TGTGCCAGCCAGCGTAGGGGCCTCAGCCTCAATGAGCAGTTCTTC. Using reference TRBV25-1 and TRBJ2-1 for the parts outside the CDR3, the full variable domain is EADIYQTPRYLVIGTGKKITLECSQTMGHDKMYWYQQDPGMELHLIHYSYGVNSTEKGDLSSESTVSRIRTEHFPLTLESARPSHTSQYLCASQRRGLSLNEQFFGPGTRLTVL.

The chain joins TRBV6-1 to TRBJ1-5; 9 nucleotides align to TRBD1. Germline CDR1 MNHNS, CDR2 SASEGT. V shed 8 bases, J shed 3 bases, and the junction held 8 bases outside the gene matches. The CDR3 has 15 residues. The CDR3 region has the DNA TGTGCCAGCGGAACCGGGACAGGGATCAATCAGCCCCAGCATTTT. Translation: CASGTGTGINQPQHF.

The chain links TRBV5-6 to TRBJ2-7; 7 positions agree with TRBD2. There are 16 residues in the CDR3. V trimming: 3 bases; J trimming: 3 bases; junction bases outside the gene matches: 12. Germline values: CDR1 SGHDT, CDR2 YYEEEE. The CDR3 bases are TGTGCCAGCAGCTCCTGGGGGGGTGACGGGTACTACGAGCAGTACTTC. Its protein product is CASSSWGGDGYYEQYF.

This clone appeared once. The V and J genes are TRBV7-4 and TRBJ1-1, with a weak D call TRBD1 (6 bases). Between the trimmed V and J ends, which lost 5 bases and 1 base, there was a span of 23 bases. CDR3 length equals 18 residues. The V gene's germline CDR1 is SGHVT and CDR2 SQSDAQ. The chain's CDR3 is CASSRPTGGGQSNTEAFF. The DNA of the CDR3 is TGTGCCAGCAGCCGACCAACTGGAGGTGGACAGTCGAACACTGAAGCTTTCTTT.

This clone occurred once. The chain joins TRBV5-6 to TRBJ2-2; 7 bases align to TRBD1. Germline V gene sequence: CDR1 SGHDT, CDR2 YYEEEE. The junction had 6 bases not matched to a gene; V was cut back by 5 bases and J by 5 bases. CDR3 length: 14 amino acids. The CDR3 DNA is TGTGCCAGCAGGGCCTCAGGGGGTACCGGGGAGCTGTTTTTT. It codes for CASRASGGTGELFF.

The CDR3 region has the DNA TGTGCCAGCAGTTTATCCGCGGGGCTTCTAAACAATGAGCAGTTCTTC. Protein: CASSLSAGLLNNEQFF. The V gene is TRBV27, the J gene TRBJ2-1; TRBD2 might be the D (6 bases). Deletions cut 0 bases from V and 5 bases from J, with 14 bases between. Germline CDR1 MNHEY, CDR2 SMNVEV (reference sequence). The CDR3 contains 16 residues.